The following is a T cell receptor beta chain sequence with its context. The sample belongs to a study of OX40 agonist ivuxolimab in advanced cancers. The CDR3 runs to 15 residues. CDR1 and CDR2 (germline): SGHTA, FQGTGA. Between the trimmed V and J ends, which lost 6 bases and 0 bases, there was a span of 12 bases. Some clones are missing from TCRdb's copy, which holds only in-frame ones; the method was immunoSEQ multiplex PCR. The data hold 60,000 to 95,000 clones, with approximately 85% observed a single time. The clonotype comes from an adult with an advanced solid tumor such as melanoma, head and neck, liver or kidney cancer. The input for sequencing was CD4+ or CD8+ T cells sorted from blood, taken in a trial of the OX40 agonist ivuxolimab. The rearrangement uses TRBV7-3 and TRBJ2-1; D unclear. This CDR3 reads CASSPDASSYNEQFF. The CDR3 DNA reads TGTGCCAGCAGTCCGGACGCCAGCTCCTACAATGAGCAGTTCTTC.